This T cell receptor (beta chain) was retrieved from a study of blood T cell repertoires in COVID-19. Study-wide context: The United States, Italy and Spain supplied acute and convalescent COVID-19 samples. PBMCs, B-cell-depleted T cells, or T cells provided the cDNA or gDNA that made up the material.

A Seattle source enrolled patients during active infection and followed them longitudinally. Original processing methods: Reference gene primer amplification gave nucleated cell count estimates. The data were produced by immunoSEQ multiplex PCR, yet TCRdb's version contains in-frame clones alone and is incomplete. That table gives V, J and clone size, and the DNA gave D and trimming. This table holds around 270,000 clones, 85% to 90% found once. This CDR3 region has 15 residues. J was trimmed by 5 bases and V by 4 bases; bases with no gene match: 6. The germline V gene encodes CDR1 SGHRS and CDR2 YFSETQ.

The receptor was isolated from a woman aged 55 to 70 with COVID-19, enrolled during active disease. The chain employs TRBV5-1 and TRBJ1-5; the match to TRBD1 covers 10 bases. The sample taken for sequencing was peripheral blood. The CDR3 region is CASSAGTGADQPQHF. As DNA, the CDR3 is TGCGCCAGCAGCGCCGGGACAGGGGCCGATCAGCCCCAGCATTTT.